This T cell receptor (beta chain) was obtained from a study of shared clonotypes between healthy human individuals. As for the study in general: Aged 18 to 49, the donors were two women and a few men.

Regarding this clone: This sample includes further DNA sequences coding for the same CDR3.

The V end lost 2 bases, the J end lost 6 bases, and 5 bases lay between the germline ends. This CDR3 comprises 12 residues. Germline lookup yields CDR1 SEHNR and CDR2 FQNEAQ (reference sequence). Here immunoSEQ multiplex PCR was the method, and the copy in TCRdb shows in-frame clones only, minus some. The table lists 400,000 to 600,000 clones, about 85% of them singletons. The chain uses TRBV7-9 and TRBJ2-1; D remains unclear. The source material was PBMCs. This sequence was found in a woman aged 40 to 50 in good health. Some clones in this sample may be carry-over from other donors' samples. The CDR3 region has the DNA TGTGCCAGCAGCTTAACCGGCAATGAGCAGTTCTTC. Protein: CASSLTGNEQFF.